The 25 T cell receptor beta chains below come from one sample, sequenced in a study of T cells in Graves' hyperthyroidism and ophthalmopathy. TCR beta CDR3 regions were amplified from RNA transcripts. Using the HTBI primer set, a first-round RT-PCR was run on the TCR CDR3. TCRdb passed the multiplex PCR reads through MiXCR, listing each CDR3 protein once. Among 600,000 to 800,000 distinct CDR3 sequences listed, roughly 32% were seen once. The sequenced sample consisted of blood. These receptors came from a woman between 40 and 50 years old with Graves' hyperthyroidism.

Comments on this clonotype: Since a much larger clone is just one base distant, this may be a read error. This CDR3 reads CAGSLQGAQYEQYF. In nucleotides, the CDR3 is TGTGCCGGCAGCTTACAGGGGGCGCAGTACGAGCAGTACTTC. This chain links TRBV7-2 with TRBJ2-7, with 9 nucleotides matching TRBD1. This CDR3 has 14 amino acids. Germline-derived CDR1 and CDR2 are SGHTA and FQGNSA.

This clonotype has more than one count but fewer than ten. V is TRBV7-2 and J is TRBJ2-7; possibly TRBD1 for D (7 bases). CDR3 length: 14 residues. V dropped 6 bases and J dropped 4 bases, with 16 bases sitting between them. Germline-derived CDR1 and CDR2 are SGHTA and FQGNSA. The CDR3 loop is CASSVRRGLYEQYF. CDR3 DNA: TGTGCCAGCAGTGTTCGGAGGGGGCTGTACGAGCAGTACTTC.

This clonotype was recorded at least ten times. This chain joins TRBV6-6 and TRBJ1-1; tentatively, D is TRBD1 (5 bases). The CDR3 is 15 residues long. V lost 2 bases to trimming and J lost 1 base, with 11 bases between them. Germline CDR1 reads MNHNY; CDR2 reads SVGAGI (reference sequence). CDR3 in amino acids: CASSYAQGRNTEAFF. CDR3 DNA: TGTGCCAGCAGTTACGCCCAGGGCCGGAACACTGAAGCTTTCTTT.

The rearrangement joins TRBV7-9 to TRBJ2-7; the D is unclear. This CDR3 contains 13 residues. V was cut by 5 bases and J by 3 bases, with 11 bases left in between. The germline CDR1 and CDR2 sequences are SEHNR and FQNEAQ (reference sequence). The CDR3 nucleotides are TGTGCCAGCAGCCCTGAGTTCCGCTACGAGCAGTACTTC. This encodes CASSPEFRYEQYF.

Many counts were recorded for this clonotype. This chain joins TRBV10-3 and TRBJ2-7; 9 bases agree with TRBD1. Germline V lookup: CDR1 ENHRY, CDR2 SYGVKD. This CDR3 contains 14 residues. The junction had 13 bases not matched to a gene; V was cut back by 11 bases and J by 5 bases. DNA for the CDR3: TGTGCCGTCCGACCCGGGACAGGGTCCCACGAGCAGTACTTC. This codes for CAVRPGTGSHEQYF.

This clonotype was counted at least ten times. V is TRBV11-2 and J is TRBJ1-1; D possibly corresponds to TRBD1 (5 bases). From germline, CDR1 is SGHAT and CDR2 FQNNGV. The CDR3 contains 13 residues. V was trimmed by 2 bases and J by 10 bases, leaving 14 bases between them. This CDR3 is CASSLSQGGGAFF. The CDR3, as DNA: TGTGCCAGCAGCTTAAGCCAGGGCGGGGGAGCTTTCTTT.

The chain links TRBV15 to TRBJ2-1; TRBD2 matches 9 bases. Germline values: CDR1 LNHNV, CDR2 YYDKDF (reference sequence). The CDR3 length is 15 residues. The V segment lost 0 bases and the J segment 10 bases; nucleotides outside the gene matches: 7. The CDR3, as DNA: TGTGCCACCAGCAGAGATGAGCGGGGGGTGGGAGAGCAGTTCTTC. Protein: CATSRDERGVGEQFF.

This clonotype was counted a single time. This chain connects TRBV6-5 to TRBJ2-7; 9 nucleotides match TRBD1. Germline trimming cut 4 bases from V and 7 bases from J; bases unmatched to any gene: 11. The germline V gene has CDR1 MNHEY and CDR2 SVGAGI. The CDR3 runs 15 residues. This CDR3 reads CASSSSGTGYNEQYF. For the CDR3, the DNA is TGTGCCAGCAGTTCCTCCGGGACAGGGTACAATGAGCAGTACTTC.

A note on this clonotype: It may be a read error: a sequence one base away is much more abundant. Given the absence of the conserved phenylalanine or tryptophan at the CDR3 end, a read error is likely. This sequence joins TRBV10-1 and TRBJ2-2, with a weak D call TRBD2 (6 bases). With 6 bases removed from V and 7 bases from J, the gap between germline ends came to 15 bases. The length of the CDR3 is 14 residues. Germline CDR1 and CDR2: WNHNN and SYGVQD (reference sequence). The CDR3 is CASRNGTPYGELFL. CDR3 coding DNA: TGCGCCAGCAGGAACGGGACTCCCTACGGGGAGCTGTTTCTT.

The chain couples TRBV5-1 to TRBJ2-7; D might be TRBD1 (5 bases). The V end was cut by 2 bases, the J end by 2 bases, with 11 bases between. This CDR3 contains 14 residues. Looked up from germline, CDR1 is SGHRS and CDR2 is YFSETQ. CDR3 protein: CASSLQDGAYEQYF. The CDR3 DNA follows: TGCGCCAGCAGCTTACAGGATGGGGCCTACGAGCAGTACTTC.

This chain links TRBV7-3 with TRBJ2-7, with TRBD2 identical over 10 bases. The J call could be wrong; TRBJ2-1 is a better fit for the DNA end. The CDR3 is 15 residues long. CDR1 is SGHTA and CDR2 is FQGTGA in the germline V gene. This CDR3 is CASSKTSGLYNEQFF. For the CDR3, the DNA is TGTGCCAGCAGCAAGACTAGCGGGTTATACAATGAGCAGTTCTTC.

The rearrangement links TRBV2 to TRBJ2-5; TRBD1 aligns across 7 bases. The germline V gene has CDR1 SNHLY and CDR2 FYNNEI. Germline trimming cut 1 base from V and 1 base from J; bases unmatched to any gene: 6. There are 16 residues in the CDR3. DNA of the CDR3: TGTGCCAGCAGTGAAGGGGCGACAGGGCCCCAAGAGACCCAGTACTTC. This sequence encodes CASSEGATGPQETQYF.

In its sample, this clonotype was seen a few times. The V gene is TRBV7-9, the J gene TRBJ1-1, with no clear D. V lost 5 bases, J lost 0 bases, and 16 bases lay in between. Germline V CDR1 and CDR2: SEHNR, FQNEAQ (reference sequence). CDR3 length: 16 amino acids. CDR3 amino acids: CASSLVTGSLNTEAFF. In DNA form, the CDR3 reads TGTGCCAGCAGCCTGGTGACTGGGTCTCTGAACACTGAAGCTTTCTTT.

There are a few counts of this clonotype. The V call is TRBV5-8, the J call TRBJ2-7; 7 nucleotides align to TRBD1. Germline V lookup: CDR1 SGHTS, CDR2 YDEGEE. V dropped 4 bases and J dropped 4; count of bases not matched to a gene: 8. The CDR3 is 14 amino acids. CDR3 DNA: TGTGCCAGCAGCGTGACCGGGACAGCTTACGAGCAGTACTTC. This translates into CASSVTGTAYEQYF.

Many counts were recorded for this clonotype. The V call is TRBV15, the J call TRBJ2-7, with D tentatively TRBD2 (7 bases). V lost 0 bases, J lost 3 bases, and 21 bases lay in between. Germline-derived CDR1 and CDR2 are LNHNV and YYDKDF (reference sequence). CDR3 length equals 18 residues. CDR3 amino acids: CATSREGGATDQVYEQYF. The CDR3 nucleotides read TGTGCCACCAGCAGAGAGGGGGGGGCGACAGATCAGGTCTACGAGCAGTACTTC. Filled out from reference TRBV15 and TRBJ2-7, the complete variable domain reads DAMVIQNPRYQVTQFGKPVTLSCSQTLNHNVMYWYQQKSSQAPKLLFHYYDKDFNNEADTPDNFQSRRPNTSFCFLDIRSPGLGDTAMYLCATSREGGATDQVYEQYFGPGTRLTVT.

This chain joins TRBV7-9 and TRBJ2-5, with 9 nucleotides matching TRBD1. Germline V gene data show CDR1 as SEHNR and CDR2 as FQNEAQ (reference sequence). The CDR3 has 16 residues. Trimming removed 5 bases from V and 5 bases from J; junction bases left unmatched: 12. This CDR3 reads CASSHRDRGLIETQYF. DNA of the CDR3: TGTGCCAGCAGCCACCGCGACAGGGGGTTAATCGAGACCCAGTACTTC.

In this sample, this clonotype turned up many times. V is TRBV2 and J is TRBJ1-6; no firm D call. With 2 bases removed from V and 4 bases from J, the gap between germline ends came to 3 bases. The germline CDR1 and CDR2 sequences are SNHLY and FYNNEI. CDR3 size: 13 residues. The CDR3 DNA sequence: TGTGCCAGCAGTGAACAGTATAATTCACCCCTCCACTTT. As protein: CASSEQYNSPLHF.

The chain has TRBV2 and TRBJ2-1, with 11 bases identical to TRBD2. Germline loops: CDR1 SNHLY, CDR2 FYNNEI. The CDR3 spans 13 residues. The CDR3 protein is CGTSGRGYNEQFF. CDR3 nucleotides: TGTGGAACTAGCGGGAGAGGGTACAATGAGCAGTTCTTC.

The chain combines TRBV6-5 with TRBJ1-6; 9 nucleotides agree with TRBD1. This CDR3 is 15 amino acids long. J lost 10 bases, V lost 5 bases, and 9 bases had no gene match. Germline loops: CDR1 MNHEY, CDR2 SVGAGI. Here the CDR3 DNA reads TGTGCCAGCAGTAACCTACGGACAGGGGAGTCACCCCTCCACTTT. This gives the protein CASSNLRTGESPLHF.

The chain carries TRBV6-5 and TRBJ2-7, with 10 bases matching TRBD1. Germline loops: CDR1 MNHEY, CDR2 SVGAGI. The CDR3 length is 17 residues. V shed 6 bases, J shed 0 bases, and the junction held 11 bases outside the gene matches. CDR3 in amino acids: CASSRTGTGAFSYEQYF. As DNA, the CDR3 is TGTGCCAGCAGCCGAACGGGGACAGGGGCCTTCTCCTACGAGCAGTACTTC.

This clonotype was observed at least ten times. J is TRBJ2-5 and V is TRBV11-3, with D uncertain. Germline V gene data show CDR1 as SGHNT and CDR2 as YENEEA. The CDR3 extends over 14 amino acids. V lost 1 base and J 7 bases, leaving 13 bases between the germline ends. This CDR3 is CASSLAIPMATQYF. In DNA form, the CDR3 reads TGTGCCAGCAGCTTAGCAATTCCTATGGCGACCCAGTACTTC.

This clonotype was recorded many times. This chain joins TRBV7-2 and TRBJ2-5; unclear D gene. Germline CDR1 is SGHTA and CDR2 is FQGNSA. Trimming stripped 5 bases from V and 0 bases from J, with 7 bases between. This CDR3 has 13 residues. The CDR3 nucleotides read TGTGCCAGCAGCCAATGGGACCAAGAGACCCAGTACTTC. This codes for CASSQWDQETQYF.

The chain combines TRBV9 with TRBJ2-5; weak D call: TRBD2 (7 bases). Deletions cut 4 bases from V and 5 bases from J, with 18 bases between. Germline assignment: CDR1 SGDLS and CDR2 YYNGEE. The CDR3 is 15 amino acids. The chain's CDR3 is CASSSGGGEVETQYF. The CDR3 nucleotides read TGTGCCAGCAGCTCTGGGGGGGGCGAGGTCGAGACCCAGTACTTC.

Notes on this clonotype: Since a much larger clone is just one base distant, this may be a read error. V and J are TRBV5-1 and TRBJ1-2; TRBD1 agrees at 11 bases. The CDR3 loop spans 14 amino acids. V trimming: 7 bases; J trimming: 1 base; junction bases outside the gene matches: 3. Germline assignment: CDR1 SGHRS and CDR2 YFSETQ. The CDR3 coding sequence is TGCGCCAGCGGCGGGACAGGGGGTAACTATGGCTACACCTTC. Translated, it gives CASGGTGGNYGYTF.

This clonotype was counted ten times or more. The V call is TRBV10-3, the J call TRBJ2-5; D unresolved. The CDR3 has 14 amino acids. Germline assignment: CDR1 ENHRY and CDR2 SYGVKD. The germline V and J ends were trimmed by 4 bases and 2 bases, with 11 bases remaining between them. The CDR3 spells CAISANSFQETQYF. For the CDR3, the DNA is TGTGCCATCAGTGCGAACAGTTTTCAAGAGACCCAGTACTTC.